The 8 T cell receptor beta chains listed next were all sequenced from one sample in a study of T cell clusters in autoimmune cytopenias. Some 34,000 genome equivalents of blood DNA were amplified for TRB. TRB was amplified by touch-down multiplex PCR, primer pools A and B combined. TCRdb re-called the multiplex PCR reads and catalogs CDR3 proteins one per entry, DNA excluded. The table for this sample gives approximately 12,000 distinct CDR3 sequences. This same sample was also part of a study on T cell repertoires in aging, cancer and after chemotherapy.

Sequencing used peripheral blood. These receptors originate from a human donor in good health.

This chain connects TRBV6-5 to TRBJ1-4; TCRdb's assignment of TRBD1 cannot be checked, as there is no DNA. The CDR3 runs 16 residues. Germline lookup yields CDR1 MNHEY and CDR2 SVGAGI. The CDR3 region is CASSWRRDRGNEKLFF.

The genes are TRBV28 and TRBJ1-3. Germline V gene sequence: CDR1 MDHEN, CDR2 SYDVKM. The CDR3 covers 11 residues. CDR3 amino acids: CASTHENTIYF.

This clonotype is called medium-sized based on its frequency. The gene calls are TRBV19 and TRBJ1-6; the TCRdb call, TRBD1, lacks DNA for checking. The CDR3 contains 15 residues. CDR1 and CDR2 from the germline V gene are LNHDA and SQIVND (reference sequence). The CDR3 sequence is CASSFQGTYNSPLHF. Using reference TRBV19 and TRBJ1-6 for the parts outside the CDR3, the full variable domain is DGGITQSPKYLFRKEGQNVTLSCEQNLNHDAMYWYRQDPGQGLRLIYYSQIVNDFQKGDIAEGYSVSREKKESFPLTVTSAQKNPTAFYLCASSFQGTYNSPLHFGNGTRLTVT.

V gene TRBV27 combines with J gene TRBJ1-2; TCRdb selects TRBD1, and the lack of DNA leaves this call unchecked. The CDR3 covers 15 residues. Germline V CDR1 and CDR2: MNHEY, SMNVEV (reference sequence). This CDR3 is CASSLGTGGGYGYTF.

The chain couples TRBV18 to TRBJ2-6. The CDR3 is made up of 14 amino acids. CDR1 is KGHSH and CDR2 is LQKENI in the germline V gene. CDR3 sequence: CASSLNSGANVLTF.

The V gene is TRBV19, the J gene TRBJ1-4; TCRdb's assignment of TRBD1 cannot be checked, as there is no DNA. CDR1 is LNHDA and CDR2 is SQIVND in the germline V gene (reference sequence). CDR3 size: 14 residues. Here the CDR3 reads CASSLRGRSEKLFF.

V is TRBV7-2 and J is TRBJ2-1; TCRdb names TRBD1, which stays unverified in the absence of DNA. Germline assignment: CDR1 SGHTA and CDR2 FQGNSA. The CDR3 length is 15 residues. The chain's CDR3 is CASSFSGQYYNEQFF. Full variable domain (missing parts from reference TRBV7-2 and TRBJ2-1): GAGVSQSPSNKVTEKGKDVELRCDPISGHTALYWYRQSLGQGLEFLIYFQGNSAPDKSGLPSDRFSAERTGGSVSTLTIQRTQQEDSAVYLCASSFSGQYYNEQFFGPGTRLTVL.

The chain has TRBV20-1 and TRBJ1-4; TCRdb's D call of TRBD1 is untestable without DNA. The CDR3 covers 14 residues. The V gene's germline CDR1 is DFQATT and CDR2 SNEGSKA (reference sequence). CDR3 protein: CSATRAPGDEKLFF.